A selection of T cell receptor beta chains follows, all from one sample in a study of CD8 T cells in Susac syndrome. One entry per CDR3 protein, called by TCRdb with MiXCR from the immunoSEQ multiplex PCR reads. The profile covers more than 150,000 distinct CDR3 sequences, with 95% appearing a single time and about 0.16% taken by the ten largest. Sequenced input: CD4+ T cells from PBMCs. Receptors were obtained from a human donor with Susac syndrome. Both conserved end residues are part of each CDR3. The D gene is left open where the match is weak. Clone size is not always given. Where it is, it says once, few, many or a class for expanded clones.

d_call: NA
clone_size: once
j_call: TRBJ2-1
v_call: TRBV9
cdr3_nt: TGTGCCAGCAGCGTAGAGGGGGTGACACCGACCGATGAGCAGTTCTTC
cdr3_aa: CASSVEGVTPTDEQFF

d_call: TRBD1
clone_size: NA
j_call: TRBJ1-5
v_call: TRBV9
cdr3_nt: TGTGCCAGCAGCGTAGGGGACAGATCCGATCAGCCCCAGCATTTT
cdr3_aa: CASSVGDRSDQPQHF

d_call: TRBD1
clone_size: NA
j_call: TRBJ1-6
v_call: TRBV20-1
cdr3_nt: TGCAGTGCTAGAGTATCTACAGGGGAGGATTCACCCCTCCACTTT
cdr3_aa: CSARVSTGEDSPLHF

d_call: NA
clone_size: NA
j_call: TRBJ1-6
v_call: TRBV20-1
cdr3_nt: TGCAGTGCTAGTCAGGCGCGGACGGGTAATTCACCCCTCCACTTT
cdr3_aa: CSASQARTGNSPLHF

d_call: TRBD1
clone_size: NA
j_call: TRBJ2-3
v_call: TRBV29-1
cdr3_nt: TGCAGCGTCGACAGGGCAGATACGCAGTATTTT
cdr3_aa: CSVDRADTQYF

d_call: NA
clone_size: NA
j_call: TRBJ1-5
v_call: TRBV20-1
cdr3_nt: TGCAGTGCCCAGATGGGGGTAGATCAGCCCCAGCATTTT
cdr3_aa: CSAQMGVDQPQHF

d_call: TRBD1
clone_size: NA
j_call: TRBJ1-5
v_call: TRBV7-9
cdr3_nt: TGTGCCAGCAGCCCGGGACAGCCCCTGAATCAGCCCCAGCATTTT
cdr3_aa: CASSPGQPLNQPQHF

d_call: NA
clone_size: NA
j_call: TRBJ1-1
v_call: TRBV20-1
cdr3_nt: TGCAGTGCTAGGGAGAACACTGAAGCTTTCTTT
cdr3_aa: CSARENTEAFF

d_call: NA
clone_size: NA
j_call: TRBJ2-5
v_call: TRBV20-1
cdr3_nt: TGCAGTGCTAGTAAGGGGGTAGAGACCCAGTACTTC
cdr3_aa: CSASKGVETQYF

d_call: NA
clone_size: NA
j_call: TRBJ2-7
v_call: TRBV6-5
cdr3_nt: TGTGCCAGCAGTTCAACGGGCAGTCCCTACGAGCAGTACTTC
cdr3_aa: CASSSTGSPYEQYF

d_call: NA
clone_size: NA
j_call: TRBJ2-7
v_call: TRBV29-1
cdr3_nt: TGCAGCGTTGAAACATCGGCGAAGTCCGAGCAGTACTTC
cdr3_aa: CSVETSAKSEQYF

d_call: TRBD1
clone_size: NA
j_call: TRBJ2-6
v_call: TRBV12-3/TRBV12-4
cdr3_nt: TGTGCCAGCAGCCTAATGACAGGGTCTGGGGCCAACGTCCTGACTTTC
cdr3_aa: CASSLMTGSGANVLTF

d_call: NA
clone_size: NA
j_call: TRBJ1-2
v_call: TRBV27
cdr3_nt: TGTGCCAGCAGTTTATCGGGAGGCTATGGCTACACCTTC
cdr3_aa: CASSLSGGYGYTF

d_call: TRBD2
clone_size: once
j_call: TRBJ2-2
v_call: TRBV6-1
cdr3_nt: TGTGCCAGCTCCTATACGAGCGGGCTAGCGGCGAACACCGGGGAGCTGTTTTTT
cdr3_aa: CASSYTSGLAANTGELFF

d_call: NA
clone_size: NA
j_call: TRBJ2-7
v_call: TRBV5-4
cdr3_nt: TGTGCCAGCAGTCCAGGGGGGCGGTACGAGCAGTACTTC
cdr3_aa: CASSPGGRYEQYF

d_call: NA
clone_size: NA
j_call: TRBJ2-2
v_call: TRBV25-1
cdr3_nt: TGTGCCAGCAGTGAACCAAAGGCATGGGGGAACACCGGGGAGCTGTTTTTT
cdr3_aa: CASSEPKAWGNTGELFF

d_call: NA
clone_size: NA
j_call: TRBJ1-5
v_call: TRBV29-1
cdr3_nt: TGCAGCGTTGGGGGAGTCAATCAGCCCCAGCATTTT
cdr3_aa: CSVGGVNQPQHF

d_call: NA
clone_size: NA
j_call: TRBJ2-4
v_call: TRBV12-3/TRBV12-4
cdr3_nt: TGTGCCAGCAGTCTTGGGGTCGGAGACATTCAGTACTTC
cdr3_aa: CASSLGVGDIQYF

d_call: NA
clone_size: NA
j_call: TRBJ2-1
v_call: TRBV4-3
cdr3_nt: TGCGCCAGCAGCCAAGCCGGGGGAGTTTCCAATGAGCAGTTCTTC
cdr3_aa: CASSQAGGVSNEQFF